This entry lists 10 T cell receptor beta chains sequenced from one sample in a study of blood T cell repertoires in COVID-19. The protocol was immunoSEQ multiplex PCR, while the TCRdb copy is restricted to in-frame clones and leaves out a portion. Of over 200,000 clones listed, roughly 90% were seen once; the top ten hold roughly 0.8%. Sequencing used peripheral blood. The source of these receptors is a woman aged 25 to 39 with acute or convalescent COVID-19.

The CDR3 region has the DNA TGCAGCGTTGACCCGACAGGGGGCCTTGGCTACACCTTC. This codes for CSVDPTGGLGYTF. The chain combines TRBV29-1 with TRBJ1-2, with 10 bases that match TRBD1. Germline CDR1 is SQVTM and CDR2 is ANQGSEA. The junction had 5 bases not matched to a gene; V was cut back by 3 bases and J by 7 bases. The CDR3 totals 13 residues.

The chain combines TRBV19 with TRBJ2-3; 12 nucleotides align to TRBD2. Trimming at V came to 8 bases and at J to 4 bases, leaving 1 base not matched to a gene. Looked up from germline, CDR1 is LNHDA and CDR2 is SQIVND (reference sequence). The length of the CDR3 is 13 residues. CDR3 residues: CASGLAGPDTQYF. CDR3 DNA sequence: TGTGCCAGTGGACTAGCGGGACCAGATACGCAGTATTTT.

J is TRBJ2-3 and V is TRBV20-1; D not resolved. V lost 3 bases and J lost 6, with 7 bases in between. There are 11 residues in the CDR3. CDR1 is DFQATT, CDR2 SNEGSKA, per germline (reference sequence). CDR3 amino acids: CSASRADTQYF. The CDR3 region has the DNA TGCAGTGCTAGCCGAGCGGATACGCAGTATTTT.

In this sample, this clone turned up once. CDR3 loop: CASSDIREHYEQYF. The CDR3 coding sequence is TGTGCCAGCAGTGACATAAGGGAGCACTACGAGCAGTACTTC. This chain connects TRBV2 to TRBJ2-7; D perhaps matches TRBD2 (5 bases). V lost 3 bases and J 3 bases, leaving 12 bases between the germline ends. The CDR3 is 14 amino acids. From germline, CDR1 is SNHLY and CDR2 FYNNEI.

This sequence joins TRBV9 and TRBJ2-3; 7 nucleotides match TRBD1. The CDR3 has 14 amino acids. J gave up 4 bases and V 3 bases, and 5 bases lay outside the gene matches. CDR1 SGDLS and CDR2 YYNGEE come from the germline V gene. The chain's CDR3 is CASSEQGLADTQYF. CDR3 nucleotide sequence: TGTGCCAGCAGCGAACAGGGGTTGGCAGATACGCAGTATTTT.

The chain is built from TRBV14 and TRBJ2-2; 8 bases are a match to TRBD1. The length of the CDR3 is 16 residues. V lost 5 bases and J lost 9; bases outside the gene matches: 14. Germline assignment: CDR1 SGHDN and CDR2 FVKESK. In nucleotides, the CDR3 is TGTGCCAGCAGCACTCAACCCGGGACAGGAGTAAGGGAGCTGTTTTTT. The encoded protein is CASSTQPGTGVRELFF.

The chain employs TRBV11-3 and TRBJ2-2; D may be TRBD2 (6 bases). Germline V gene sequence: CDR1 SGHNT, CDR2 YENEEA. V gave up 3 bases and J gave up 3 bases, with 11 bases separating them. The CDR3 has 15 amino acids. This CDR3 reads CASSFGQRDTGELFF. DNA for the CDR3: TGTGCCAGCAGCTTTGGCCAGCGGGACACCGGGGAGCTGTTTTTT.

The chain uses TRBV5-4 and TRBJ2-1; D may be TRBD2 (5 bases). The CDR3 runs to 14 residues. Germline values: CDR1 SGHNT, CDR2 YYREEE (reference sequence). Between the trimmed V and J ends, which lost 2 bases and 4 bases, there was a span of 10 bases. The CDR3 is CASSFPTGYNEQFF. The CDR3 DNA reads TGTGCCAGCAGCTTCCCTACGGGGTACAATGAGCAGTTCTTC.

The CDR3 DNA sequence: TGTGCCAGCAGTTTTCGGTATGAGCAGTTCTTC. Translating gives CASSFRYEQFF. The V and J genes are TRBV12-3 or TRBV12-4 and TRBJ2-1; no firm D call. V lost 3 bases and J lost 8, with 5 bases in between. The CDR3 totals 11 residues.

This rearrangement joins TRBV5-1 to TRBJ2-7; D is unclear. Germline V lookup: CDR1 SGHRS, CDR2 YFSETQ. V dropped 3 bases and J dropped 2 bases, with 18 bases sitting between them. This CDR3 is 16 amino acids long. CDR3 in amino acids: CASSSTTPTGTYEQYF. The DNA for the CDR3 is TGCGCCAGCAGCTCCACTACCCCGACCGGTACCTACGAGCAGTACTTC.